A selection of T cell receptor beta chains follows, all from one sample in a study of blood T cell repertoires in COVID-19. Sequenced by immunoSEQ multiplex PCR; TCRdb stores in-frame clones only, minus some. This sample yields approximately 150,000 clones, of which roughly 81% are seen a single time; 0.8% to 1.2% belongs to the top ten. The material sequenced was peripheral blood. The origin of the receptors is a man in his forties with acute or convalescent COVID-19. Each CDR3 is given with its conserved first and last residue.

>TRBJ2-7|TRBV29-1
CSVEEGHEQYF
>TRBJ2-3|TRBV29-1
CSVEHEGAPYF
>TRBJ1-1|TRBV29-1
CSVGAGPSAAFF
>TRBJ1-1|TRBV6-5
CASSSQGANTEAFF
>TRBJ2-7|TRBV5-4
CASSPSRTSGGREQYF
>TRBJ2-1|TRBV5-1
CASSLLPSGGANEQFF
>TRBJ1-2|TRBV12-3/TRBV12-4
CASGSSAGYTF
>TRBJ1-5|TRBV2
CASTTRDNSNQPQHF
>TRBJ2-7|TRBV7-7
CASSLNLGGDRGAYEQYF
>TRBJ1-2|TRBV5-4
CASSLGRQGADGYTF
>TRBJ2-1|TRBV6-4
CASSVAGSSYNEQFF
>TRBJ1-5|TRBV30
CAWSPRLGQRNQPQHF
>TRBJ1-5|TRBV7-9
CASGEGGSQPQHF
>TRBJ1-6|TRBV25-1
CASSDPGQKNSPLHF
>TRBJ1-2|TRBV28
CASSPLLGSTFNRAGYGYTF
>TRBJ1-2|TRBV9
CASSYRGSDYGYTF
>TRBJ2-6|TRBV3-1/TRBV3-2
CASSQEWGQGANVLTF
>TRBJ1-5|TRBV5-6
CASSPFVGGNQPQHF
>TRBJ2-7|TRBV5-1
CASSLESGGSYEQYF
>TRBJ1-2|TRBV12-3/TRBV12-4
CASSSSGDYGYTF
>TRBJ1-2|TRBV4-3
CASSPDGDYGYTF
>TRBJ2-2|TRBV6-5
CASSRDRGAGELFF
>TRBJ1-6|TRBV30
CAWTGPGQGNSPLHF
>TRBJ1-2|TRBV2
CASVLQGSNYGYTF
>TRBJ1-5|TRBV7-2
CASSLGMGGSGNQPQHF
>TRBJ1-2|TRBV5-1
CASSLSDLKYGYTF
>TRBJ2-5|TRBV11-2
CASSSLAGGQGETQYF
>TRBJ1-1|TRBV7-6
CASSPSTGLNTEAFF
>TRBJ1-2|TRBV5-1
CASSLDTGSNGYTF
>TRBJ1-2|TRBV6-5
CASSRTGGDLGYTF
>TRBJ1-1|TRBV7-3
CASSLTSDGGTEAFF
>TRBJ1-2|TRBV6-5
CASSRTTGGDYGYTF
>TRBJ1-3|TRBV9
CASSFWTGAGNTIYF
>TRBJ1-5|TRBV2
CASRSPAGHQPQHF
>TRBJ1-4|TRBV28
CASSLWPGQQTEKLFF
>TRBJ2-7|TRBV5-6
CASSIRDSPKYF
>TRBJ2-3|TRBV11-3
CASSKGQGSTDTQYF
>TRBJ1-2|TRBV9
CASSPRLGPNYGYTF
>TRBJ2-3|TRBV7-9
CASSSPLGQGVSPNTQYF
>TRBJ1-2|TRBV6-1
CASSESLVQGYVGYTF
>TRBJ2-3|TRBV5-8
CASSRGLAGGQLTNTQYF